The 10 T cell receptor beta chains below all came from one sample that was sequenced in a study of blood T cell repertoires in COVID-19. Clones were read by immunoSEQ multiplex PCR, and TCRdb kept only the in-frame ones, dropping some. This sample has 190,000 or so clones, with about 87% found just once. The specimen was peripheral blood. All receptors come from a man aged 55 to 69 who had recovered from COVID-19.

The chain is built from TRBV2 and TRBJ2-1, with 8 positions matching TRBD2. This CDR3 is built from 13 residues. Trimming removed 8 bases from V and 8 bases from J; junction bases left unmatched: 8. Germline loops: CDR1 SNHLY, CDR2 FYNNEI. The CDR3 reads CASGGLGFHEQFF. CDR3 in DNA: TGTGCCAGCGGGGGACTAGGGTTCCATGAGCAGTTCTTC.

Note on this clone: At one boundary the junction diverges from the germline segment, which might be a read error. The rearrangement joins TRBV11-2 to TRBJ1-1; D is undetermined. Germline V gene sequence: CDR1 SGHAT, CDR2 FQNNGV. The CDR3 runs to 13 residues. The CDR3 DNA sequence: TGTGCCAGCAGCCTAGACGGGAACACTGAAGCTTTCTTT. Translated, it gives CASSLDGNTEAFF. Supplemented by reference TRBV11-2 and TRBJ1-1, the full variable domain reads EAGVAQSPRYKIIEKRQSVAFWCNPISGHATLYWYQQILGQGPKLLIQFQNNGVVDDSQLPKDRFSAERLKGVDSTLKIQPAKLEDSAVYLCASSLDGNTEAFFGQGTRLTVV.

The J gene is TRBJ2-1, the V gene TRBV3-1 (or the pseudogene TRBV3-2); no clear D gene. Germline-derived CDR1 and CDR2 are LGHDT and YNNKEL (reference sequence). This CDR3 contains 13 residues. The V end was cut by 2 bases, the J end by 10 bases, with 12 bases between. The DNA for the CDR3 is TGTGCCAGCAGCCAAAAAGGCGGTTGGGAGCAGTTCTTC. Amino acids: CASSQKGGWEQFF.

The sample holds one count of this clone. The chain joins TRBV5-1 to TRBJ2-1; 11 positions agree with TRBD2. The CDR3 length is 18 residues. CDR1 and CDR2 from the germline V gene are SGHRS and YFSETQ. V was clipped by 0 bases and J by 0 bases; unmatched bases: 5. CDR3 sequence: CASSLALAGGPSYNEQFF. The CDR3 DNA follows: TGCGCCAGCAGCTTGGCTCTAGCGGGGGGCCCCTCCTACAATGAGCAGTTCTTC.

The V and J genes are TRBV27 and TRBJ1-1; 10 bases match TRBD1. The germline V gene encodes CDR1 MNHEY and CDR2 SMNVEV (reference sequence). Trimming removed 7 bases from V and 1 base from J; junction bases left unmatched: 12. The CDR3 covers 17 residues. The DNA for the CDR3 is TGTGCCAGCACACCGGGACAGGGGAGAGGGGGGAACACTGAAGCTTTCTTT. It yields the protein CASTPGQGRGGNTEAFF.

A word on this clone: Other nucleotide sequences from this sample produce the same CDR3. This rearrangement joins TRBV5-1 to TRBJ2-1; unclear D gene. Germline V lookup: CDR1 SGHRS, CDR2 YFSETQ. V lost 0 bases and J 0 bases, leaving 7 bases between the germline ends. The CDR3 has 15 residues. DNA of the CDR3: TGCGCCAGCAGCTTGGGGCAAAGCTCCTACAATGAGCAGTTCTTC. Its protein is CASSLGQSSYNEQFF.

The chain couples TRBV12-5 to TRBJ1-1, with TRBD1 matching over 7 bases. V lost 4 bases and J lost 5; bases outside the gene matches: 16. In germline, CDR1 is LGHNT, CDR2 FRNRAP. The CDR3 sequence is 17 residues long. This CDR3 is CASGSGAGGPEQTEAFF. In DNA form, the CDR3 reads TGTGCTAGTGGTTCCGGAGCAGGGGGGCCCGAACAGACTGAAGCTTTCTTT.

This chain connects TRBV7-7 to TRBJ2-5, with TRBD1 matching over 8 bases. The CDR3 contains 18 residues. Trimming cost V 5 bases and J 0 bases; bases outside gene matches: 14. Germline V lookup: CDR1 SSHAT, CDR2 FNYEAQ (reference sequence). CDR3 in amino acids: CASSPLDRDKMYQETQYF. As DNA, the CDR3 is TGTGCCAGCAGCCCTCTGGACAGGGATAAGATGTACCAAGAGACCCAGTACTTC.

The chain couples TRBV18 to TRBJ1-1; 7 bases align to TRBD1. V lost 1 base, J lost 3 bases, and 5 bases stayed unmatched. From germline, CDR1 is KGHSH and CDR2 LQKENI. The CDR3 loop spans 15 amino acids. CDR3 region: CASSPLTGADTEAFF. CDR3 nucleotides: TGTGCCAGCTCACCACTAACAGGGGCCGACACTGAAGCTTTCTTT.

V and J are TRBV7-6 and TRBJ2-2; the D gene is possibly TRBD1 (5 bases). There are 14 residues in the CDR3. Germline-derived CDR1 and CDR2 are SGHVS and FNYEAQ. V shed 5 bases and J shed 6 bases, with 13 bases lying between them. CDR3 amino acids: CASSPIGVPGELFF. The CDR3 bases are TGTGCCAGCAGCCCCATAGGGGTGCCCGGGGAGCTGTTTTTT.